This TCR beta chain was documented in a study of T cell changes during pregnancy in multiple sclerosis. Produced via immunoSEQ multiplex PCR; TCRdb's table is partial and in-frame only. The sample lists roughly 35,000 clones; approximately 87% were seen once. The CDR3 covers 11 residues. This specimen was CD8+ T cells from peripheral blood mononuclear cells, taken after pregnancy. The sequence was collected from a female donor with multiple sclerosis, enrolled in a pregnancy study. The chain has TRBV21-1 and TRBJ1-5. TRBV21-1 is marked as a pseudogene. CDR3 in amino acids: CARSGSQPQHF. The CDR3 bases are TGTGCCAGGTCGGGGTCTCAGCCCCAGCATTTT.